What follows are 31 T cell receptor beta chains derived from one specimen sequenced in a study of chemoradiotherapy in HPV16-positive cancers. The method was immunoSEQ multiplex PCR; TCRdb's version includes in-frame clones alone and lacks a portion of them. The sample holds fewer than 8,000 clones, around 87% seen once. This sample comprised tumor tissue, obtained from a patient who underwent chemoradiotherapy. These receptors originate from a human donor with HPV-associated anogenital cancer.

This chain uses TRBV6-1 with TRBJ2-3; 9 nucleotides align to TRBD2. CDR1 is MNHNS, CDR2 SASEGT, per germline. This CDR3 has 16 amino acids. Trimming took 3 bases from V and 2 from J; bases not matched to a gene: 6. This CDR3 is CASSEKAGGYTDTQYF. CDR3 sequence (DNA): TGTGCCAGCAGTGAGAAGGCGGGGGGGTACACAGATACGCAGTATTTT.

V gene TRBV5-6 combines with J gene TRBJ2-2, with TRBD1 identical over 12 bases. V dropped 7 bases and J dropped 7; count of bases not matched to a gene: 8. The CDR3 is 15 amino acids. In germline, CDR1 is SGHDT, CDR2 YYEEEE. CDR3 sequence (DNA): TGTGCCAGCTGGGGGACAGGGGGCGCAGGCGGGGAGCTGTTTTTT. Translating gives CASWGTGGAGGELFF.

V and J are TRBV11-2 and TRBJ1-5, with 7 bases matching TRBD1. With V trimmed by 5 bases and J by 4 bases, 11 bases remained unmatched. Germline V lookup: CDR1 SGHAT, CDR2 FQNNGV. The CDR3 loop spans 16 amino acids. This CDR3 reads CASSPGRQGINQPQHF. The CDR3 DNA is TGTGCCAGCAGCCCAGGACGACAGGGAATTAATCAGCCCCAGCATTTT.

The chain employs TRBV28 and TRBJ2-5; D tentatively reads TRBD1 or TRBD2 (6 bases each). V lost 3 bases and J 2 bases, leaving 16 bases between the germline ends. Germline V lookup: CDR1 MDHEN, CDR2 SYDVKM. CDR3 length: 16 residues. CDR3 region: CASSLDSGFVQETQYF. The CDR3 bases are TGTGCCAGCAGTTTGGACAGCGGGTTCGTTCAAGAGACCCAGTACTTC.

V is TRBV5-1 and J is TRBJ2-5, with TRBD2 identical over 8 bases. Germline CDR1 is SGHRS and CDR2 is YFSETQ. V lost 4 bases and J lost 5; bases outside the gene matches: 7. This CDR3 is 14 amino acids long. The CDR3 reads CASSVQAGEETQYF. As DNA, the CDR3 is TGCGCCAGCAGCGTTCAAGCGGGAGAGGAGACCCAGTACTTC.

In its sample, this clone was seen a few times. The CDR3 sequence is CASRAGQGGIVTEAFF. The CDR3 coding sequence is TGTGCCAGCAGGGCCGGACAGGGAGGTATCGTCACTGAAGCTTTCTTT. This chain joins TRBV5-6 and TRBJ1-1; 8 bases line up with TRBD1. The CDR3 totals 16 residues. The junction had 13 bases not matched to a gene; V was cut back by 5 bases and J by 4 bases. Per germline, CDR1 SGHDT and CDR2 YYEEEE.

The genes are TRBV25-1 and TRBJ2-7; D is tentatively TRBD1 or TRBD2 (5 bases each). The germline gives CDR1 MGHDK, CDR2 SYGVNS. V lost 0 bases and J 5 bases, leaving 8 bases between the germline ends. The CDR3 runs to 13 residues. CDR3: CASSEYGGNEQYF. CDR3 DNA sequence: TGTGCCAGCAGTGAATATGGGGGAAACGAGCAGTACTTC.

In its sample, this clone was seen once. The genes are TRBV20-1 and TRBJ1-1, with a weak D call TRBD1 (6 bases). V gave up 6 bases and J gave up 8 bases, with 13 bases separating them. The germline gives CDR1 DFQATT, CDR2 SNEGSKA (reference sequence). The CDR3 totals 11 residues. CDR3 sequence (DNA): TGCAGTGCCAGGGGTATACAGGAAGCTTTCTTT. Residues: CSARGIQEAFF.

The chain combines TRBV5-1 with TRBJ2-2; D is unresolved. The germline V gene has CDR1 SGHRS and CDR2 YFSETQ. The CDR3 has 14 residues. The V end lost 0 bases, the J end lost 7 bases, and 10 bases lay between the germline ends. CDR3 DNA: TGCGCCAGCAGCTTGGGGTCCGCCCACGGGGAGCTGTTTTTT. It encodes CASSLGSAHGELFF.

Here the CDR3 reads CASSLVASGRTDTQYF. CDR3 nucleotides: TGCGCCAGCAGCTTAGTTGCTAGCGGGAGAACAGATACGCAGTATTTT. The rearrangement links TRBV5-1 to TRBJ2-3; 10 bases are a match to TRBD2. Germline V gives CDR1 SGHRS, CDR2 YFSETQ. CDR3 size: 16 residues. J was trimmed by 3 bases and V by 2 bases; bases with no gene match: 6. Variable domain in full (rest from reference TRBV5-1 and TRBJ2-3): KAGVTQTPRYLIKTRGQQVTLSCSPISGHRSVSWYQQTPGQGLQFLFEYFSETQRNKGNFPGRFSGRQFSNSRSEMNVSTLELGDSALYLCASSLVASGRTDTQYFGPGTRLTVL.

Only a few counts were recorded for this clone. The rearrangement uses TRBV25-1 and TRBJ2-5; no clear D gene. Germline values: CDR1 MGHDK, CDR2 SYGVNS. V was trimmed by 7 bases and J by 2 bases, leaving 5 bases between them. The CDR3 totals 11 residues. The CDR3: CASTAQETQYF. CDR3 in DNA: TGTGCCAGCACCGCACAAGAGACCCAGTACTTC.

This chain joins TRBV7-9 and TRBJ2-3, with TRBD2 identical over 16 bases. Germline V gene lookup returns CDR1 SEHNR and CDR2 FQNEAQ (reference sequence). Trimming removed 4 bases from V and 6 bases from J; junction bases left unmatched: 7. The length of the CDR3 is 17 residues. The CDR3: CASSSPGTSGRADTQYF. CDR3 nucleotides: TGTGCCAGCAGCTCCCCCGGGACTAGCGGGAGGGCCGATACGCAGTATTTT.

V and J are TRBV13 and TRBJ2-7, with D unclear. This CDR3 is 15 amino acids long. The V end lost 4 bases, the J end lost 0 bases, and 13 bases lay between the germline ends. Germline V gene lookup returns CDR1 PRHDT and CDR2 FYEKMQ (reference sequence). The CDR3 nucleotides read TGTGCCAGCAGCTCGCCAAGCGTGAGCTCCTACGAGCAGTACTTC. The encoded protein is CASSSPSVSSYEQYF.

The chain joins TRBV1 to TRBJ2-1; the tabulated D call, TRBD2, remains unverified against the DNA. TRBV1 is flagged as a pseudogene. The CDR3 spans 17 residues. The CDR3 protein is CTSRPIGAGGPIDEQFF. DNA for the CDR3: TGCACCAGCCGCCCAATCGGAGCGGGAGGGCCAATCGATGAGCAGTTCTTC.

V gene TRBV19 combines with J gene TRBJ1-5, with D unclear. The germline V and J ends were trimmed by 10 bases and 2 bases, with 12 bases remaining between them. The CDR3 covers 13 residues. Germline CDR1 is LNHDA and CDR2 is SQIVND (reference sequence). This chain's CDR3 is CATAEGRNQPQHF. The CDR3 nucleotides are TGTGCCACCGCCGAAGGGCGCAATCAGCCCCAGCATTTT.

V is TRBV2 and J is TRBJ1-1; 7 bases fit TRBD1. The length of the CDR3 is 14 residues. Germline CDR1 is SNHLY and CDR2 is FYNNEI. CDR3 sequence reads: CAKEKGQWNTEAFF. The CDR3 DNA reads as TGTGCTAAAGAGAAGGGACAGTGGAACACTGAAGCTTTCTTT. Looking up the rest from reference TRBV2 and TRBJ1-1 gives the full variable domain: EPEVTQTPSHQVTQMGQEVILRCVPISNHLYFYWYRQILGQKVEFLVSFYNNEISEKSEIFDDQFSVERPDGSNFTLKIRSTKLEDSAMYFCAKEKGQWNTEAFFGQGTRLTVV.

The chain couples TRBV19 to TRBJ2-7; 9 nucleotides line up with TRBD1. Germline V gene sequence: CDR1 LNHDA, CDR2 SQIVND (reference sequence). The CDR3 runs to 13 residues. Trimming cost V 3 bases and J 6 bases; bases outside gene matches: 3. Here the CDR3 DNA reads TGTGCCAGTAGTATCGTGACAGGGGGCGAGCAGTACTTC. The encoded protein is CASSIVTGGEQYF.

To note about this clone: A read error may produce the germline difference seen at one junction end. The CDR3 spells CASSPTRGSYEQYF. The CDR3 nucleotides are TGTGCTAGCAGCCCCACCAGGGGCTCCTACGAGCAGTACTTC. The chain couples TRBV7-7 to TRBJ2-7, with D perhaps matching TRBD1 (6 bases). CDR1 is SSHAT, CDR2 FNYEAQ, per germline (reference sequence). The CDR3 spans 14 residues.

CDR3 coding DNA: TGTGCCAGCACCGTAATGGGGTCTACCTACGAGCAGTACTTC. Its translation is CASTVMGSTYEQYF. The V gene is TRBV11-3, the J gene TRBJ2-7; no definite D call. Germline CDR1 and CDR2: SGHNT and YENEEA. The CDR3 runs 14 residues. V was pared by 7 bases and J by 2 bases, with 15 bases between.

The DNA for the CDR3 is TGTGCCAGCAGCGTAGGAGTGGGGGCGCGGAGTGAAAAACTGTTTTTT. Translation: CASSVGVGARSEKLFF. This rearrangement joins TRBV9 to TRBJ1-4; D perhaps matches TRBD1 (6 bases). CDR1 and CDR2 (germline): SGDLS, YYNGEE. CDR3 length: 16 residues. The ends were cut back, 0 bases at V and 7 bases at J, with 16 bases in the middle.

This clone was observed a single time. CDR3 bases: TGTGCCACCAGCAGAGATAGGAGCTCCTACAATGAGCAGTTCTTC. Amino acid sequence: CATSRDRSSYNEQFF. The chain links TRBV15 to TRBJ2-1; the D is unclear. The CDR3 extends over 15 amino acids. Deletions cut 0 bases from V and 0 bases from J, with 6 bases between. Germline V gene lookup returns CDR1 LNHNV and CDR2 YYDKDF (reference sequence).

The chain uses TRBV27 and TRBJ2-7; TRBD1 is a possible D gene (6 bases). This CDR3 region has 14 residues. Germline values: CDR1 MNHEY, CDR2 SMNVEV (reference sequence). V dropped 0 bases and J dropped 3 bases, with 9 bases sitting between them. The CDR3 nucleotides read TGTGCCAGCAGTTTATCTGAGGACAGCTACGAGCAGTACTTC. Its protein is CASSLSEDSYEQYF.

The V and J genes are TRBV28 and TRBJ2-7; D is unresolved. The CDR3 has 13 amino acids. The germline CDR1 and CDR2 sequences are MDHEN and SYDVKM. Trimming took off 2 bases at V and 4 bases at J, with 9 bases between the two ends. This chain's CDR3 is CASSLRRRYEQYF. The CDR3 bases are TGTGCCAGCAGTTTAAGGCGACGGTACGAGCAGTACTTC.

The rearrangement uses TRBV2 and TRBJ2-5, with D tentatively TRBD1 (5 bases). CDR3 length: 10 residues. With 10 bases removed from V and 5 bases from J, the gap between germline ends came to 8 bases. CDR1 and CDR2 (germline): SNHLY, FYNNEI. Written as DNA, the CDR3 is TGTGCCACCCGACAGGAGACCCAGTACTTC. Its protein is CATRQETQYF.

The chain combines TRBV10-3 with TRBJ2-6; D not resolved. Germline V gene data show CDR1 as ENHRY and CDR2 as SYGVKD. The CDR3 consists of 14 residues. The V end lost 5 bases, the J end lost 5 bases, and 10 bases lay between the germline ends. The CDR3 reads CAISRQSRANVLTF. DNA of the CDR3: TGTGCCATCAGTAGACAAAGTAGGGCCAACGTCCTGACTTTC.

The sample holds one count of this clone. Written as DNA, the CDR3 is TGCGCCAGCAGCTTGGGGTCCCGAACCGAAGAGACCCAGTACTTC. Translation: CASSLGSRTEETQYF. This chain uses TRBV5-1 with TRBJ2-5; D uncertain. V lost 0 bases and J lost 3, with 12 bases in between. This CDR3 is built from 15 residues. Germline V gene sequence: CDR1 SGHRS, CDR2 YFSETQ.

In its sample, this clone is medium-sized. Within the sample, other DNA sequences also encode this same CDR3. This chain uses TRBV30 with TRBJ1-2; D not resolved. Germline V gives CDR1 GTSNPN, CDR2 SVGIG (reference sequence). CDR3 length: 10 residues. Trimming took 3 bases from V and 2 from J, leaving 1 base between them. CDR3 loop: CAWRNYGYTF. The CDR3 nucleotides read TGTGCCTGGAGGAACTATGGCTACACCTTC.

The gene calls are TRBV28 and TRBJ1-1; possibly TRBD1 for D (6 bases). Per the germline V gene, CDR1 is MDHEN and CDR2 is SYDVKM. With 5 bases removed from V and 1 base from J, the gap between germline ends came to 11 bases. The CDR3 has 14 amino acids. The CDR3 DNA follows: TGTGCCAGCAGTGTCACAGGGAAGAACACTGAAGCTTTCTTT. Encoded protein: CASSVTGKNTEAFF.

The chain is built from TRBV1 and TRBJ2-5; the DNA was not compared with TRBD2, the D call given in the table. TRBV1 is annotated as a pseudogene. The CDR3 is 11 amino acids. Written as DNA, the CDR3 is TGCACCAGCAGCCAACCTCGGGAGCAGTACTTC. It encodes CTSSQPREQYF.

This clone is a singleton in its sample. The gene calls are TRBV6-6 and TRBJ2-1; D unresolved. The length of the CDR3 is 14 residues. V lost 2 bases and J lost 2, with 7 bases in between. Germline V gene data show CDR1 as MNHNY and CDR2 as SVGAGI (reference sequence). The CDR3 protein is CASSYHGAYNEQFF. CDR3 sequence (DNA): TGTGCCAGCAGTTACCACGGAGCCTACAATGAGCAGTTCTTC.

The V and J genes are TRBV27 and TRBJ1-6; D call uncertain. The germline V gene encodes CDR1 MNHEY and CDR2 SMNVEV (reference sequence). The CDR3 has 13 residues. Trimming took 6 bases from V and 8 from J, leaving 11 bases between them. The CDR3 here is CASSRTADSPLHF. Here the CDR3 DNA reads TGTGCCAGCAGCCGGACGGCGGATTCACCCCTCCACTTT.